The present entry profiles one TCR beta chain with its context. Per the original methods: The assay estimated nucleated cells by amplifying reference gene primers. Clones were sequenced by immunoSEQ multiplex PCR, and TCRdb holds only the in-frame ones, with some missing. D and trimming come from the DNA, and the V and J calls and clone size come from that table. The sample lists 300,000 or so clones, about 83% occurring once. V gave up 1 base and J gave up 5 bases; unmatched junction bases: 7. This CDR3 is 15 amino acids long. Germline lookup yields CDR1 SGHKS and CDR2 YYEKEE (reference sequence). The sample comes from a study of blood T cell repertoires in COVID-19. For the study at large: Donors in the United States, Italy and Spain gave samples during acute or convalescent COVID-19. PBMCs, B-cell-depleted T cells, or T cells were the source of the cDNA or gDNA that made up the material.

The receptor was isolated from a woman between 45 and 60 years old with acute or convalescent COVID-19. The sample was peripheral blood. V gene TRBV5-5 combines with J gene TRBJ2-5, with 8 bases lining up with TRBD1. The CDR3 protein is CASSLPAGGPETQYF. The DNA of the CDR3 is TGTGCCAGCAGCTTGCCGGCAGGGGGCCCGGAGACCCAGTACTTC.